This T cell receptor beta chain was captured by sequencing in a study of cytomegalovirus exposure and HLA in healthy donors. CDR1 SNHLY and CDR2 FYNNEI come from the germline V gene. This CDR3 is 16 amino acids long. With V trimmed by 0 bases and J by 3 bases, 4 bases remained unmatched. Vbeta (60) and Jbeta (13) primers were used in the PCR. TCRdb's copy holds only in-frame clones and misses some; the assay was immunoSEQ multiplex PCR. The table has around 50,000 clones, approximately 68% seen once; the top ten hold around 5.9%. This TCR came from a man aged 30-40 years in good health and CMV-seronegative. Sequencing used PBMCs. The J gene is TRBJ2-2, the V gene TRBV2, with TRBD2 matching 7 bases. CDR3 sequence (DNA): TGTGCCAGCAGTGAAGCGCGGCTAGCGGACACCGGGGAGCTGTTTTTT. Residues: CASSEARLADTGELFF.